The next 3 T cell receptor beta chains were all read from a single sample in a study of control samples from healthy donors and cancer patients. Repertoires were generated with immunoSEQ multiplex PCR, while TCRdb's copy carries only in-frame clones and drops some. The sample holds about 180,000 clones, 90% to 95% seen once. The sample consisted of blood. These receptors all come from a man between 25 and 39 years old in good health.

The genes are TRBV10-1 and TRBJ2-3; 13 bases fit TRBD2. V shed 6 bases and J 2 bases; nucleotides not matched to a gene: 5. Germline CDR1 WNHNN, CDR2 SYGVQD (reference sequence). This CDR3 is 16 amino acids long. The CDR3 sequence is CASSQGLAGFTDTQYF. CDR3 nucleotide sequence: TGCGCCAGCAGCCAGGGACTAGCGGGATTCACAGATACGCAGTATTTT.

The chain joins TRBV20-1 to TRBJ1-2; no clear D. The CDR3 sequence is 11 residues long. Germline CDR1 and CDR2: DFQATT and SNEGSKA (reference sequence). Trimming removed 3 bases from V and 8 bases from J, with 10 bases in between. In nucleotides, the CDR3 is TGCAGTGCTAGGGGCGGCGACGGCTACACCTTC. This encodes CSARGGDGYTF.

This clone was recorded only once. The chain couples TRBV5-4 to TRBJ2-5; D tentatively fits TRBD1 or TRBD2 (5 bases each). CDR3 length: 14 amino acids. The V and J ends lost 5 bases and 3 bases respectively, with 14 bases between them. Germline assignment: CDR1 SGHNT and CDR2 YYREEE (reference sequence). CDR3: CASSRGPTKETQYF. CDR3 nucleotide sequence: TGTGCCAGCAGTCGGGGACCGACCAAAGAGACCCAGTACTTC.